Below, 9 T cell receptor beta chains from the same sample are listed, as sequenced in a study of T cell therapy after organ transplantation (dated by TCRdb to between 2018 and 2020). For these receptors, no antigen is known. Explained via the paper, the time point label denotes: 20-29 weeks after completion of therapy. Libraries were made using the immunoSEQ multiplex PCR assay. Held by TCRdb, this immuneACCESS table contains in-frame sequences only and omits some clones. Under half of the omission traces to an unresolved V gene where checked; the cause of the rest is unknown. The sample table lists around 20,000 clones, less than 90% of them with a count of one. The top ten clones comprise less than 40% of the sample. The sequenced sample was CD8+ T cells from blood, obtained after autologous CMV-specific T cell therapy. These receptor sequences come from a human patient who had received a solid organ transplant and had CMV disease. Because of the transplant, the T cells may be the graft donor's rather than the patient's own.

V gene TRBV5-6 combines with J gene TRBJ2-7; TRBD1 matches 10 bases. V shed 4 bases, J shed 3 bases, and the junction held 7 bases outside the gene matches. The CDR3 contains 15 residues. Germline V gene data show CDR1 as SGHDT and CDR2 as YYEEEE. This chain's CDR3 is CASSGGDRGFYEQYF. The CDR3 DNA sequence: TGTGCCAGCAGCGGGGGGGACAGGGGATTCTACGAGCAGTACTTC.

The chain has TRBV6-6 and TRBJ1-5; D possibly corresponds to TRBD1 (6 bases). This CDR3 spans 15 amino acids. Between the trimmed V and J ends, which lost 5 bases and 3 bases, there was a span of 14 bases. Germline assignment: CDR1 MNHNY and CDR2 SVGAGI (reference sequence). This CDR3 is CASSTTGSLNQPQHF. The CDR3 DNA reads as TGTGCCAGCAGTACCACAGGGAGTCTCAATCAGCCCCAGCATTTT.

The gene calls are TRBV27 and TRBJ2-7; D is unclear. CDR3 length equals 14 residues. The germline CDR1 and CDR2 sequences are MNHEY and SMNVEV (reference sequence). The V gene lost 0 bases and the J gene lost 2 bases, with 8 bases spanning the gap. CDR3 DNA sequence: TGTGCCAGCAGTTTATCCTCACCGGCCTACGAGCAGTACTTC. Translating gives CASSLSSPAYEQYF.

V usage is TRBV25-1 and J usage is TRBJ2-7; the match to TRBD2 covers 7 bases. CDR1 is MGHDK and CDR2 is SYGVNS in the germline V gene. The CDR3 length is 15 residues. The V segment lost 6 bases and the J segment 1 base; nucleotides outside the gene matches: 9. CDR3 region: CASRGDYRGSYEQYF. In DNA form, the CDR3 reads TGTGCCAGCAGAGGGGACTACCGGGGGTCCTACGAGCAGTACTTC.

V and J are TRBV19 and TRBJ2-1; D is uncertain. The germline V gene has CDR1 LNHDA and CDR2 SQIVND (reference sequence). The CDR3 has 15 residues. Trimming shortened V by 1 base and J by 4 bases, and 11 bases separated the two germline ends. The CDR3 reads CASSIARVGYNEQFF. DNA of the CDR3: TGTGCCAGTAGTATAGCTAGAGTTGGTTACAATGAGCAGTTCTTC.

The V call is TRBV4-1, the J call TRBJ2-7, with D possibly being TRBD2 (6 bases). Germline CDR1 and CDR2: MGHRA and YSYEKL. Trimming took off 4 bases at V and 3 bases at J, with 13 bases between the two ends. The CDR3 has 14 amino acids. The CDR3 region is CASSRDFSNYEQYF. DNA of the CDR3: TGCGCCAGCAGCCGGGACTTTTCAAACTACGAGCAGTACTTC.

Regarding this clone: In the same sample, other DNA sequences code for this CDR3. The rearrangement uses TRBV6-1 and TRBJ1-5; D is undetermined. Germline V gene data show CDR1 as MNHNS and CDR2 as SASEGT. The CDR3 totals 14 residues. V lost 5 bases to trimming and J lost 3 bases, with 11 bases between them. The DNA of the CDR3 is TGTGCCAGCAGTCTGGACGGATACAATCAGCCCCAGCATTTT. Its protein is CASSLDGYNQPQHF.

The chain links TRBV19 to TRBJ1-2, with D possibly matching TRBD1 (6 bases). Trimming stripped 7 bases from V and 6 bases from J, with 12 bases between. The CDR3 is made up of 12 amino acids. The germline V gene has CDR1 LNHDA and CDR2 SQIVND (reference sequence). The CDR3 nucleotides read TGTGCCAGTAAAGGGGGGATCGATGGCTACACCTTC. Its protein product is CASKGGIDGYTF.

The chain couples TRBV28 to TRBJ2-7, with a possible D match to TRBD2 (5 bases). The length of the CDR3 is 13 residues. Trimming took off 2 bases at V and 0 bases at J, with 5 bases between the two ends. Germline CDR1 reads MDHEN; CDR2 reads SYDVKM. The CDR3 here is CASSLGSSYEQYF. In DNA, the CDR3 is TGTGCCAGCAGTTTAGGGAGCTCCTACGAGCAGTACTTC.